The T cell receptor (beta chain) under discussion was sequenced for a study of blood T cell repertoires in COVID-19. On the study more broadly: The samples span acute and convalescent COVID-19 from the United States, Italy and Spain. Sample material is recorded as cDNA or gDNA derived from T cells, B-cell-depleted T cells, or PBMCs.

The CDR3 has 17 amino acids. Germline lookup yields CDR1 MNHNY and CDR2 SVGAGI (reference sequence). The V gene end was trimmed by 5 bases and the J gene end by 1 base; junction bases not matched to a gene: 10. Original processing methods: Amplified reference gene primers provided the basis for estimating nucleated cell counts. Generated by immunoSEQ multiplex PCR, the TCRdb table keeps only in-frame clones and is missing some. The V and J calls and clone size come from that table; D and trimming were worked out from the DNA. Counted here are about 37,000 clones, around 92% occurring once; the ten biggest clones make up less than 7%.

The clonotype comes from a woman aged 80 or older with acute or convalescent COVID-19. The sequenced sample was peripheral blood. V is TRBV6-6 and J is TRBJ1-3, with 8 bases that match TRBD1. CDR3: CASSRYGQGLSGNTIYF. In nucleotides, the CDR3 is TGTGCCAGCAGTAGATACGGACAGGGACTTTCTGGAAACACCATATATTTT.